A single sample gave rise to the 24 T cell receptor beta chains below, sequenced in a study of blood T cell repertoires in COVID-19. The repertoire was sequenced with immunoSEQ multiplex PCR; TCRdb's copy has only in-frame clones and lacks some. In the table there are approximately 200,000 clones, roughly 88% of which are singletons. Sequenced input: PBMCs or T cells enriched from blood (not recorded which). The receptors were sampled from a woman in her twenties or thirties who had recovered from COVID-19.

The rearrangement uses TRBV2 and TRBJ2-1; 7 bases fit TRBD2. Trimming removed 6 bases from V and 9 bases from J; junction bases left unmatched: 5. The CDR3 totals 12 residues. Germline V CDR1 and CDR2: SNHLY, FYNNEI. CDR3 loop: CASSQLAREQFF. The CDR3 coding sequence is TGTGCCAGCAGCCAACTAGCGCGTGAGCAGTTCTTC.

The gene calls are TRBV27 and TRBJ1-2; TRBD1 is a possible D gene (6 bases). The CDR3 covers 13 residues. Trimming removed 6 bases from V and 8 bases from J, with 16 bases in between. CDR1 and CDR2 from the germline V gene are MNHEY and SMNVEV (reference sequence). CDR3 DNA sequence: TGTGCCAGCAGGGGGGCGGGGGGCCAAGGCTACACCTTC. It is translated as CASRGAGGQGYTF.

As to this clone: The junction departs from the called germline gene at one end, perhaps through a read error. The chain is built from TRBV19 and TRBJ1-3, with D perhaps matching TRBD1 (5 bases). The germline gives CDR1 LNHDA, CDR2 SQIVND (reference sequence). CDR3 length equals 14 residues. The CDR3 region is CASSIATAGTTIYF. CDR3 DNA sequence: TGTGCCAGTAGTATTGCGACAGCTGGAACCACCATATATTTT.

The genes are TRBV9 and TRBJ2-7, with D perhaps TRBD1 (6 bases). V lost 3 bases and J 3 bases, leaving 16 bases between the germline ends. CDR3 length equals 15 residues. Germline V CDR1 and CDR2: SGDLS, YYNGEE. The CDR3 nucleotides are TGTGCCAGCAGCGCCCATTTGGACAGATTCTACGAGCAGTACTTC. This gives the protein CASSAHLDRFYEQYF.

The chain joins TRBV29-1 to TRBJ2-3; 8 positions agree with TRBD2. This CDR3 has 14 residues. Trimming at V came to 3 bases and at J to 6 bases, leaving 8 bases not matched to a gene. Per germline, CDR1 SQVTM and CDR2 ANQGSEA. This CDR3 reads CSVEVTSDRDTQYF. CDR3 sequence (DNA): TGCAGCGTTGAGGTGACTAGCGATAGGGATACGCAGTATTTT.

Comments on this clone: At one end the junction does not follow the germline gene, possibly because of a read error. V and J are TRBV5-6 and TRBJ2-7, with D possibly being TRBD1 (8 bases). The CDR3 sequence is 12 residues long. Germline values: CDR1 SGHDT, CDR2 YYEEEE. CDR3 DNA sequence: TGTGCCAGCAGCTTGACAGGGGGGGATTTGCACTTC. As protein: CASSLTGGDLHF. The whole variable domain, remainder taken from reference TRBV5-6 and TRBJ2-7, is DAGVTQSPTHLIKTRGQQVTLRCSPKSGHDTVSWYQQALGQGPQFIFQYYEEEERQRGNFPDRFSGHQFPNYSSELNVNALLLGDSALYLCASSLTGGDLHFGPGTRLTVT.

Regarding this clone: Other DNA sequences in this sample translate to the same CDR3. The chain joins TRBV5-4 to TRBJ2-1, with 9 positions matching TRBD2. CDR1 is SGHNT, CDR2 YYREEE, per germline (reference sequence). The CDR3 length is 15 residues. V shed 2 bases, J shed 4 bases, and the junction held 4 bases outside the gene matches. CDR3 amino acids: CASSLGLAGYNEQFF. The CDR3 DNA sequence: TGTGCCAGCAGCTTAGGGCTAGCGGGATACAATGAGCAGTTCTTC.

The rearrangement links TRBV2 to TRBJ2-7, with 12 bases matching TRBD1. Germline CDR1 SNHLY, CDR2 FYNNEI. This CDR3 contains 16 residues. Losses at the gene ends were 6 bases for V and 5 bases for J; bases not matched to a gene: 11. Written as DNA, the CDR3 is TGTGCCAGCAGCTACTGGGGGACAGGGGGCCGGGACGAGCAGTACTTC. This translates into CASSYWGTGGRDEQYF.

This sequence joins TRBV10-3 and TRBJ2-2, with 10 bases aligning to TRBD2. The CDR3 is 16 residues long. Looked up from germline, CDR1 is ENHRY and CDR2 is SYGVKD. Germline trimming cut 10 bases from V and 3 bases from J; bases unmatched to any gene: 11. The CDR3 DNA reads as TGTGCCACCCAGCCCCTAGCGGGAGTCCACACCGGGGAGCTGTTTTTT. Residues: CATQPLAGVHTGELFF.

This clone was counted many times. V and J are TRBV14 and TRBJ2-7; D is uncertain. Germline CDR1 SGHDN, CDR2 FVKESK. This CDR3 has 12 residues. V lost 5 bases and J lost 3, with 8 bases in between. The DNA of the CDR3 is TGTGCCAGCAGCGTTCCAGGCTACGAGCAGTACTTC. It translates to CASSVPGYEQYF.

The V call is TRBV27, the J call TRBJ2-7, with 7 bases matching TRBD1. The V gene's germline CDR1 is MNHEY and CDR2 SMNVEV (reference sequence). V dropped 2 bases and J dropped 1; count of bases not matched to a gene: 8. The CDR3 is made up of 16 amino acids. DNA of the CDR3: TGTGCCAGCAGTTTAAGTGGACAGGAACTTTCCTACGAGCAGTACTTC. Protein: CASSLSGQELSYEQYF.

CDR3 coding DNA: TGTGCCAGCAGCGTAGCCGCGGGCGCTGGCACAGATACGCAGTATTTT. Its translation: CASSVAAGAGTDTQYF. V is TRBV9 and J is TRBJ2-3, with a possible D match to TRBD2 (5 bases). The CDR3 has 16 residues. CDR1 and CDR2 (germline): SGDLS, YYNGEE. Trimming took off 0 bases at V and 1 base at J, with 12 bases between the two ends.

The chain has TRBV19 and TRBJ2-2; 7 nucleotides agree with TRBD2. The length of the CDR3 is 17 residues. V was clipped by 8 bases and J by 5 bases; unmatched bases: 17. Germline V gene lookup returns CDR1 LNHDA and CDR2 SQIVND (reference sequence). The CDR3 region has the DNA TGTGCCAGTCAAACCTTCAGCGGGATCTCTAGGACCGGGGAGCTGTTTTTT. Translation: CASQTFSGISRTGELFF.

The V call is TRBV18, the J call TRBJ2-3; perhaps TRBD2 as D (5 bases). Trimming removed 2 bases from V and 0 bases from J, with 12 bases in between. Germline CDR1 KGHSH, CDR2 LQKENI. The CDR3 runs to 16 residues. For the CDR3, the DNA is TGTGCCAGCTCACCAACCCAGCGGCCTAGCACAGATACGCAGTATTTT. Protein product: CASSPTQRPSTDTQYF.

V usage is TRBV2 and J usage is TRBJ2-3; 9 nucleotides align to TRBD2. Germline loops: CDR1 SNHLY, CDR2 FYNNEI. J gave up 0 bases and V 8 bases, and 6 bases lay outside the gene matches. The CDR3 sequence is 15 residues long. CDR3 coding DNA: TGTGCCAGCGCGATTAGCGGGAGTAGCACAGATACGCAGTATTTT. This sequence encodes CASAISGSSTDTQYF.

This sequence joins TRBV27 and TRBJ1-4; 7 nucleotides match TRBD1. The V segment lost 5 bases and the J segment 5 bases; nucleotides outside the gene matches: 11. The germline V gene has CDR1 MNHEY and CDR2 SMNVEV (reference sequence). CDR3 size: 16 residues. CDR3 bases: TGTGCCAGCAGTCCAATCCAGAGACAGGGAAATGAAAAACTGTTTTTT. Amino acids: CASSPIQRQGNEKLFF.

The V gene is TRBV5-1, the J gene TRBJ2-5, with 8 nucleotides matching TRBD1. Trimming cost V 2 bases and J 3 bases; bases outside gene matches: 6. The CDR3 length is 15 residues. The germline gives CDR1 SGHRS, CDR2 YFSETQ. CDR3 DNA: TGCGCCAGCAGCTTCAGGGGGCTGGAGGAAGAGACCCAGTACTTC. As protein: CASSFRGLEEETQYF.

The rearrangement uses TRBV14 and TRBJ2-2, with TRBD2 as a possible D gene (6 bases). The CDR3 length is 15 residues. With 1 base removed from V and 1 base from J, the gap between germline ends came to 7 bases. Germline V gene sequence: CDR1 SGHDN, CDR2 FVKESK. The CDR3 DNA follows: TGTGCCAGCAGCCAAGCGGGGGTGAACACCGGGGAGCTGTTTTTT. The encoded protein is CASSQAGVNTGELFF.

The chain has TRBV11-3 and TRBJ2-5; a weak D match, TRBD2 (7 bases). Germline-derived CDR1 and CDR2 are SGHNT and YENEEA. V dropped 5 bases and J dropped 5 bases, with 18 bases sitting between them. This CDR3 is built from 15 residues. In DNA, the CDR3 is TGTGCCAGCAGCCCCTCGCGAGGGGGGGTGGAGACCCAGTACTTC. Its translation is CASSPSRGGVETQYF.

This clone has only a few counts. The chain recombines TRBV5-1 with TRBJ2-7; TRBD2 matches at 7 bases. The CDR3 totals 16 residues. The trim removed 3 bases at V and 3 bases at J, leaving 12 bases unmatched. Per germline, CDR1 SGHRS and CDR2 YFSETQ. The CDR3, as DNA: TGCGCCAGCAGCTCTTCCTCCGGGACTACCAACTACGAGCAGTACTTC. It is translated as CASSSSSGTTNYEQYF. Full variable domain (remainder filled in from reference TRBV5-1 and TRBJ2-7): KAGVTQTPRYLIKTRGQQVTLSCSPISGHRSVSWYQQTPGQGLQFLFEYFSETQRNKGNFPGRFSGRQFSNSRSEMNVSTLELGDSALYLCASSSSSGTTNYEQYFGPGTRLTVT.

The rearrangement joins TRBV5-1 to TRBJ1-2; 10 bases are a match to TRBD1. V trimming: 2 bases; J trimming: 4 bases; junction bases outside the gene matches: 5. The CDR3 extends over 15 amino acids. Germline assignment: CDR1 SGHRS and CDR2 YFSETQ. This CDR3 is CASSFGQGGSYGYTF. In DNA form, the CDR3 reads TGCGCCAGCAGCTTCGGACAGGGGGGTAGCTATGGCTACACCTTC.

This clone has a handful of counts. V usage is TRBV5-4 and J usage is TRBJ2-7; TRBD2 agrees at 14 bases. V was pared by 3 bases and J by 4 bases, with 3 bases of the junction left unmatched. This CDR3 region has 15 residues. Germline V gives CDR1 SGHNT, CDR2 YYREEE (reference sequence). The CDR3: CASSYGTSGSYEQYF. The CDR3 DNA is TGTGCCAGCAGCTACGGGACTAGCGGGAGTTACGAGCAGTACTTC.

This clone was seen only once. This chain connects TRBV19 to TRBJ2-2; TRBD1 is a possible D gene (6 bases). The V end was cut by 6 bases, the J end by 1 base, with 6 bases between. The CDR3 extends over 13 amino acids. Germline CDR1 and CDR2: LNHDA and SQIVND (reference sequence). The CDR3 coding sequence is TGTGCCAGTAGCAGGGGGAACACCGGGGAGCTGTTTTTT. As protein: CASSRGNTGELFF.

This chain joins TRBV30 and TRBJ1-5; D gene uncertain. Trimming removed 0 bases at V and 0 bases at J, with 6 bases between. The CDR3 consists of 14 residues. Per the germline V gene, CDR1 is GTSNPN and CDR2 is SVGIG (reference sequence). The CDR3 loop reads CAWSVAFSNQPQHF. Here the CDR3 DNA reads TGTGCCTGGAGTGTAGCCTTTAGCAATCAGCCCCAGCATTTT.